The rows below give T cell receptor beta chains drawn from one sample of a study of blood T cell repertoires in COVID-19. Produced via immunoSEQ multiplex PCR; TCRdb's table is partial and in-frame only. The profile shows around 180,000 clones, roughly 70% of them singletons. The sequencing sample was made of peripheral blood. Receptors were obtained from a woman older than 75 with acute or convalescent COVID-19. The CDR3 runs from the conserved cysteine through the conserved F or W. D genes are given only for firm matches. Only some rows state a clone size, as once, few, many or a class for expanded clones.

D gene | J gene | clone size | V gene | CDR3 DNA | CDR3 protein
NA | TRBJ1-6 | NA | TRBV5-6 | TGTGCCAGCAGCTTGTTCTTCTCCTTGCGGAGGCGTTCACCCCTCCACTTT | CASSLFFSLRRRSPLHF
NA | TRBJ2-1 | NA | TRBV3-1/TRBV3-2 | TGTGCCAGCAGCCAATCGGCGGACAATGAGCAGTTCTTC | CASSQSADNEQFF
TRBD1 | TRBJ1-2 | NA | TRBV19 | TGTGCCAGTAGTCCCGCCGGGACAGGGGGCTATGGCTACACCTTC | CASSPAGTGGYGYTF
NA | TRBJ2-6 | once | TRBV27 | TGTGCCAGCAGCACTCAGGTCTCTGGGGCCAACGTCCTGACTTTC | CASSTQVSGANVLTF
TRBD1 | TRBJ2-3 | once | TRBV9 | TGTGCCAGCTCGCTCAGGGGGAGCACAGATACGCAGTATTTT | CASSLRGSTDTQYF
TRBD2 | TRBJ2-7 | NA | TRBV28 | TGTGCCAGCAGTTTACTGCCTGCGGGAGGGCCGGACGAGCAGTACTTC | CASSLLPAGGPDEQYF
NA | TRBJ2-2 | NA | TRBV18 | TGTGCCAGCGCCATAGGGGTCGGCACGAACACCGGGGAGCTGTTTTTT | CASAIGVGTNTGELFF
NA | TRBJ1-5 | NA | TRBV11-2 | TGTGCCAGCAGCTTAGGGAACAGTCCCAATCAGCCCCAGCATTTT | CASSLGNSPNQPQHF
NA | TRBJ2-2 | few | TRBV21-1 | TGTGCCAGCCAATCTTCAGGACTTTACACCGGGGAGCTGTTTTTT | CASQSSGLYTGELFF
TRBD2 | TRBJ2-3 | NA | TRBV30 | TGTGCCTGGAGTTCAGGACTAGCGGGAATCGCAGATACGCAGTATTTT | CAWSSGLAGIADTQYF
TRBD2 | TRBJ2-1 | NA | TRBV27 | TGTGCCAGCAGTTTGGTAGTAGCGGGAAAGGATGAGCAGTTCTTC | CASSLVVAGKDEQFF
TRBD2 | TRBJ2-7 | NA | TRBV5-4 | TGTGCCACCAGCGGGGGCAGTTCCTCCTACGAGCAGTACTTC | CATSGGSSSYEQYF
NA | TRBJ2-5 | NA | TRBV18 | TGTGCCAGCTCCGTCAATGGAGTTTTGGGAGAGACCCAGTACTTC | CASSVNGVLGETQYF
TRBD1 | TRBJ2-7 | NA | TRBV30 | TGTGCCTGGAGTTCGGGACAGGGTTACTACGAGCAGTACTTC | CAWSSGQGYYEQYF
NA | TRBJ2-3 | few | TRBV10-3 | TGTGCCATCAAGGGGACAACAGATACGCAGTATTTT | CAIKGTTDTQYF
TRBD1 | TRBJ1-5 | NA | TRBV6-2/TRBV6-3 | TGTGCCAGCAGTTACGAAAGGCAGGGGGACGGTTTCGCTGGCAATCAGCCCCAGCATTTT | CASSYERQGDGFAGNQPQHF
NA | TRBJ2-5 | few | TRBV15 | TGTGCCACCAGCAGTGGGGCCGGGACACATCAAGAGACCCAGTACTTC | CATSSGAGTHQETQYF
NA | TRBJ2-1 | NA | TRBV6-5 | TGTGCCAGCAGTTACAGCCGAGCGAACTACAATGAGCAGTTCTTC | CASSYSRANYNEQFF
NA | TRBJ2-4 | NA | TRBV6-5 | TGTGCCAGCAGCCTTAGCAGGGTGGGAAACATTCAGTACTTC | CASSLSRVGNIQYF
TRBD1 | TRBJ1-2 | NA | TRBV18 | TGTGCCAGCTCACCAGTCGACAGGGTAATTAATGGCTACACCTTC | CASSPVDRVINGYTF
NA | TRBJ1-1 | once | TRBV24-1 | TGTGCCACCAGACAGGGGAACACTGAAGCTTTCTTT | CATRQGNTEAFF
NA | TRBJ2-1 | once | TRBV21-1 | TGTGCCAGCAGCGAGCGTCTAGCGGGCCCCGGGGCTACTGAGCAGTTCTTC | CASSERLAGPGATEQFF
TRBD1 | TRBJ2-7 | few | TRBV5-1 | TGCGCCAGCGGGAGACAGGGAAGTGCAACCTACGAGCAGTACTTC | CASGRQGSATYEQYF
NA | TRBJ2-7 | NA | TRBV7-9 | TGTGCCAGCAGCATACAGGATCCCTACGAGCAGTACTTC | CASSIQDPYEQYF
NA | TRBJ2-1 | NA | TRBV30 | TGTGCCTGCATGACTAGGACCAATGAGCAGTTCTTC | CACMTRTNEQFF